The rows below give T cell receptor beta chains drawn from one sample of a study of blood T cell repertoires in COVID-19. The table came from immunoSEQ multiplex PCR; TCRdb's copy has only in-frame clones and leaves some out. The sample gives fewer than 200,000 clones, approximately 80% of which show up once; 22% is in the top ten. The sequenced sample was peripheral blood. The receptors stem from a woman older than 75 with acute or convalescent COVID-19. Both conserved end residues are part of each CDR3. The D gene is left open where the match is weak. Expanded clones are given a class, and other clones once, few, many or no size at all.

>TRBD2|TRBV5-1|TRBJ2-1|-
TGCGCCAGCAGCGGGACTAGCCCATCCAATGAGCAGTTCTTC
CASSGTSPSNEQFF
>TRBD2|TRBV19|TRBJ2-7|-
TGTGCCAGTCGGGAGGTTTCCAGCTCCTACGAGCAGTACTTC
CASREVSSSYEQYF
>-|TRBV12-3/TRBV12-4|TRBJ2-7|few
TGTGCCAGCAGTTTGGGCAGTGGGCAGTACTTC
CASSLGSGQYF
>TRBD2|TRBV7-9|TRBJ2-1|few
TGTGCCAGCAGCTGGAGCGGGACCTCCTACAATGAGCAGTTCTTC
CASSWSGTSYNEQFF
>TRBD1|TRBV7-8|TRBJ2-7|few
TGTGCCAGCAGCTTAACCGGGACAGCCTACGAGCAGTACTTC
CASSLTGTAYEQYF
>TRBD2|TRBV6-6|TRBJ2-1|once
TGTGCCAGCAGCTCCGGGACTAGCAAAAGGGAGCAGTTCTTC
CASSSGTSKREQFF
>-|TRBV28|TRBJ2-7|-
TGTGCCAGCAGTTTGAGGACAGTTGGGTTCCCCTACGAGCAGTACTTC
CASSLRTVGFPYEQYF
>TRBD2|TRBV27|TRBJ2-7|-
TGTGCCAGCAGTTTAACCGGGAGGGACTACGAGCAGTACTTC
CASSLTGRDYEQYF
>TRBD2|TRBV29-1|TRBJ2-1|once
TGCAGCGCATTACTAGCGGGGTATGGAAATGAGCAGTTCTTC
CSALLAGYGNEQFF
>TRBD2|TRBV9|TRBJ2-1|-
TGTGCCAGCAGCGCCCGGACTAGGAGCTCCTACAATGAGCAGTTCTTC
CASSARTRSSYNEQFF
>TRBD2|TRBV4-1|TRBJ2-1|-
TGCGCCAGCAGCCAAGAATCTCCTAGCGGGAGAAGGGAGCAGTTCTTC
CASSQESPSGRREQFF
>TRBD1|TRBV5-6|TRBJ1-4|-
TGTGCCAGCAGCTCCGGGACAGACCTACTAGGGGGTGAAAAACTGTTTTTT
CASSSGTDLLGGEKLFF
>-|TRBV7-9|TRBJ1-2|-
TGTGCCAGCAGCTTAGCGGCTCAGGGTTTCCAAGGCTACACCTTC
CASSLAAQGFQGYTF
>-|TRBV7-9|TRBJ1-1|few
TGTGCCAGCAGCCGCGAAGCGACTGAAGCTTTCTTT
CASSREATEAFF
>-|TRBV3-1/TRBV3-2|TRBJ2-5|-
TGTGCCAGCAGCCGTAGGAGTTCTAAGCAAGAGACCCAGTACTTC
CASSRRSSKQETQYF
>-|TRBV5-4|TRBJ1-1|few
TGTGCCAGCAGCTTGGGTTGGACGCAGGGAACTGAAGCTTTCTTT
CASSLGWTQGTEAFF
>TRBD2|TRBV5-1|TRBJ2-1|-
TGCGCCAGCAGCCAACTAGCGGGGGGTAACAATGAGCAGTTCTTC
CASSQLAGGNNEQFF
>TRBD2|TRBV19|TRBJ2-3|-
TGTGCCAGTAGGGTAGCGGGAGTCGATACGCAGTATTTT
CASRVAGVDTQYF
>TRBD1|TRBV19|TRBJ2-7|once
TGTGCCAGTAGTCCCGGACAGGCGACGTCCTACGAGCAGTACTTC
CASSPGQATSYEQYF
>-|TRBV14|TRBJ1-1|-
TGTGCCAGCAGCCCGACAATGAGTACTGAAGCTTTCTTT
CASSPTMSTEAFF
>TRBD2|TRBV19|TRBJ2-1|-
TGTGCCAGTATGGGAGCGGGAGCACGCAATGAGCAGTTCTTC
CASMGAGARNEQFF
>-|TRBV19|TRBJ1-1|-
TGTGCCAGTAGTATATGGGGCAACACTGAAGCTTTCTTT
CASSIWGNTEAFF
>-|TRBV7-8|TRBJ1-5|-
TGTGCCAGCAGCCCCCTCGCCTGGGGCGATCAGCCCCAGCATTTT
CASSPLAWGDQPQHF
>-|TRBV9|TRBJ2-1|-
TGTGCCAGCAGCCCCGCTGGCGGGGTCTACAATGAGCAGTTCTTC
CASSPAGGVYNEQFF
>-|TRBV30|TRBJ1-2|-
TGTGCCTGGAGTGTGGGCTACTATGGCTACACCTTC
CAWSVGYYGYTF
>-|TRBV5-6|TRBJ2-7|-
TGTGCCAGCAGCTTAGGCGGGTTCTACGAGCAGTACTTC
CASSLGGFYEQYF
>-|TRBV19|TRBJ1-2|-
TGTGCCAGTAGTCCCCAGGCGAACGTCTATGGCTACACCTTC
CASSPQANVYGYTF
>TRBD2|TRBV6-1|TRBJ2-2|-
TGTGCCAGCAGTGAACTATGGGGGAGGGCCACCGGGGAGCTGTTTTTT
CASSELWGRATGELFF
>-|TRBV25-1|TRBJ1-5|-
TGTGCCAGCAGTGAATCCTCCGCGAGCGGGGTGACCCAGCATTTT
CASSESSASGVTQHF
>-|TRBV27|TRBJ1-2|once
TGTGCCAGCAGTCCCACGGGAGGCATTGGTGGCTACACCTTC
CASSPTGGIGGYTF
>TRBD1|TRBV4-1|TRBJ1-1|-
TGCGCCAGCAGCCAAGTAGGACAGGGAGGGACTGAAGCTTTCTTT
CASSQVGQGGTEAFF
>-|TRBV6-1|TRBJ1-5|once
TGTGCCAGCAGTGAAGCGCGATCTCAACCGCGGCGCAATCAGCCCCAGCATTTT
CASSEARSQPRRNQPQHF
>-|TRBV5-1|TRBJ2-6|-
TGCGCCAGCAGCTTGCAGCCCGGAGGTGGGAGCTCTGGGGCCAACGTCCTGACTTTC
CASSLQPGGGSSGANVLTF
>-|TRBV7-9|TRBJ2-7|-
TGTGCCAGCAGCTTAACGGAGTGGAGGGAGCAGTACTTC
CASSLTEWREQYF
>-|TRBV3-1/TRBV3-2|TRBJ1-1|few
TGTGCCAGCAGTAGCAGGGGCGCTGAAGCTTTCTTT
CASSSRGAEAFF
>-|TRBV5-4|TRBJ2-3|-
TGTGCCAGCAGCGTGGGGGCACGCACAGATACGCAGTATTTT
CASSVGARTDTQYF
>TRBD1|TRBV19|TRBJ1-2|-
TGTGCCAGTAGTGGGCAGGGGGCTAACTATGGCTACACCTTC
CASSGQGANYGYTF
>-|TRBV9|TRBJ1-5|-
TGTGCCAGCAGCCCCCCGGGTAGACTGTCGCGGAATCAGCCCCAGCATTTT
CASSPPGRLSRNQPQHF
>-|TRBV12-3/TRBV12-4|TRBJ1-3|-
TGTGCCAGCAGTTTCGTAAATGGAAACACCATATATTTT
CASSFVNGNTIYF
>-|TRBV7-6|TRBJ1-1|-
TGTGCCAGCAGCTTAGGATACGGGGAGTCCACTGAAGCTTTCTTT
CASSLGYGESTEAFF
>TRBD1|TRBV12-5|TRBJ2-7|-
TGTGCTAGTTTCCGGGACAGTTCAACCCACGAGCAGTACTTC
CASFRDSSTHEQYF